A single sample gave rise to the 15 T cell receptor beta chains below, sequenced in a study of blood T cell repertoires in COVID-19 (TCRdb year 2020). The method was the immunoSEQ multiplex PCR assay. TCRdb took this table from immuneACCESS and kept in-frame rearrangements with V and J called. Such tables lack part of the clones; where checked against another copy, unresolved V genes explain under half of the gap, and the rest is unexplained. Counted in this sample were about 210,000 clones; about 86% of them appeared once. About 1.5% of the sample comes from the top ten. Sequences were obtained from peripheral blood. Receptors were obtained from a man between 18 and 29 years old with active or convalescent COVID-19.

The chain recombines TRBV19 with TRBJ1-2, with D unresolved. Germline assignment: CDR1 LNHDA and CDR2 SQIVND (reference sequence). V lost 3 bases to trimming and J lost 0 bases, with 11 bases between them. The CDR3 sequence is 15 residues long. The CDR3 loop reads CASSIRRPPNYGYTF. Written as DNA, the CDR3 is TGTGCCAGTAGTATTAGGAGGCCCCCTAACTATGGCTACACCTTC.

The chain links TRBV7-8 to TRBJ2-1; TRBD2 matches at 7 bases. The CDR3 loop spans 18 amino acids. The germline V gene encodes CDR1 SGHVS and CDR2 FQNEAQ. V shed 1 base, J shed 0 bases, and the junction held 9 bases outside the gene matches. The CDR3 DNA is TGTGCCAGCAGCTTAGTAACATTGCGGGAGAGCTCCTACAATGAGCAGTTCTTC. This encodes CASSLVTLRESSYNEQFF.

This CDR3 reads CASEKSETQYF. The CDR3 coding sequence is TGCGCCAGCGAAAAGAGTGAGACCCAGTACTTC. The chain joins TRBV10-1 to TRBJ2-5; D gene uncertain. Deletions cut 8 bases from V and 5 bases from J, with 9 bases between. The CDR3 is 11 amino acids. CDR1 WNHNN and CDR2 SYGVQD come from the germline V gene (reference sequence).

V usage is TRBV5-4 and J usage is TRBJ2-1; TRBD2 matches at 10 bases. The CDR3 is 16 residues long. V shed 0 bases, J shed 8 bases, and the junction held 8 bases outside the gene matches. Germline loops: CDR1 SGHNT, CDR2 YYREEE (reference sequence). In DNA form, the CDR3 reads TGTGCCAGCAGCTTGGGGGAACTAGCGGGAAGGGATGAGCAGTTCTTC. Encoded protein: CASSLGELAGRDEQFF. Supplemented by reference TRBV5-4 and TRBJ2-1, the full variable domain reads ETGVTQSPTHLIKTRGQQVTLRCSSQSGHNTVSWYQQALGQGPQFIFQYYREEENGRGNFPPRFSGLQFPNYSSELNVNALELDDSALYLCASSLGELAGRDEQFFGPGTRLTVL.

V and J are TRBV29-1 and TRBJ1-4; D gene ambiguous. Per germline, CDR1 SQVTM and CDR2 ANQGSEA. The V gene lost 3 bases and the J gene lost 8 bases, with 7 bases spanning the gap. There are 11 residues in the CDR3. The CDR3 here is CSVDAGEKLFF. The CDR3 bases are TGCAGCGTTGATGCGGGCGAAAAACTGTTTTTT.

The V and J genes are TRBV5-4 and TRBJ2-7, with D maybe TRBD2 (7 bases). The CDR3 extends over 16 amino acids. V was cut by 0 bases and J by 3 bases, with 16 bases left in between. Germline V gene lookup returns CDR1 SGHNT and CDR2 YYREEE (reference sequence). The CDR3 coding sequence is TGTGCCAGCAGCTTGGCCGGGGGGCGAGGAGGCTACGAGCAGTACTTC. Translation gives CASSLAGGRGGYEQYF.

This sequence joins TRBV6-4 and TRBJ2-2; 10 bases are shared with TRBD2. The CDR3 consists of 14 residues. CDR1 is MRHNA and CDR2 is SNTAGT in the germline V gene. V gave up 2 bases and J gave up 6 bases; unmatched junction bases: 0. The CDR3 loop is CASSDGLAAGELFF. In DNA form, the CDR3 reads TGTGCCAGCAGTGACGGACTAGCGGCCGGGGAGCTGTTTTTT.

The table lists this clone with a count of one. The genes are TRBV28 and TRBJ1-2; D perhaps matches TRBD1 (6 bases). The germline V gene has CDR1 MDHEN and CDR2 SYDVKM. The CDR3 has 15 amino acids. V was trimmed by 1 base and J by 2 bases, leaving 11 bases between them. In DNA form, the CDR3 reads TGTGCCAGCAGTTTATTGGACAGCATCAACTATGGCTACACCTTC. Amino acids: CASSLLDSINYGYTF.

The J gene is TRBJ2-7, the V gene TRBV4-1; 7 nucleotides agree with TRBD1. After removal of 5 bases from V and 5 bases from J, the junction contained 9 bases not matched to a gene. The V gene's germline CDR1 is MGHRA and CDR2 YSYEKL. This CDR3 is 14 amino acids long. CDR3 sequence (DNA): TGCGCCAGCAGCGAAATAATAGACAGGGACGAGCAGTACTTC. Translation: CASSEIIDRDEQYF.

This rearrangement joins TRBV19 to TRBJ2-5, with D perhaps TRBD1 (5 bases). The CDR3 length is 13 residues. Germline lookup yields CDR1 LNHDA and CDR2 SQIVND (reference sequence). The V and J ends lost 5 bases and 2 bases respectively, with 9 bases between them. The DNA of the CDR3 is TGTGCCAGTAGTCGAAACAGGCAAGAGACCCAGTACTTC. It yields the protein CASSRNRQETQYF. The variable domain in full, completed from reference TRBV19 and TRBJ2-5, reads DGGITQSPKYLFRKEGQNVTLSCEQNLNHDAMYWYRQDPGQGLRLIYYSQIVNDFQKGDIAEGYSVSREKKESFPLTVTSAQKNPTAFYLCASSRNRQETQYFGPGTRLLVL.

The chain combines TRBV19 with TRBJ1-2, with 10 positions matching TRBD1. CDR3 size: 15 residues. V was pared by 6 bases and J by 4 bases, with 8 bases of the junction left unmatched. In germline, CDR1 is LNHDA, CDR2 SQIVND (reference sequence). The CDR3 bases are TGTGCCAGTAGCCCAGACAGGGGGCGCGTCTATGGCTACACCTTC. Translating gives CASSPDRGRVYGYTF.

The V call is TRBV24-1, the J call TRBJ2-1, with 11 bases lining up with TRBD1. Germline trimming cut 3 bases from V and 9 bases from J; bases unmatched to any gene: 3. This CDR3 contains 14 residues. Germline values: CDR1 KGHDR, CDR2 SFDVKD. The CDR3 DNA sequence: TGTGCCACCAGTGATCGGACAGGGGGCCCTGAGCAGTTCTTC. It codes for CATSDRTGGPEQFF.

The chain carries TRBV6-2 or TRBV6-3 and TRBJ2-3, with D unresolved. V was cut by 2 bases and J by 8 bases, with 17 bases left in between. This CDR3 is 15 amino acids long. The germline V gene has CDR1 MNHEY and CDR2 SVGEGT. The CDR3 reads CASSYGPAVDGTQYF. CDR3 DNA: TGTGCCAGCAGTTACGGGCCCGCCGTTGACGGTACGCAGTATTTT.

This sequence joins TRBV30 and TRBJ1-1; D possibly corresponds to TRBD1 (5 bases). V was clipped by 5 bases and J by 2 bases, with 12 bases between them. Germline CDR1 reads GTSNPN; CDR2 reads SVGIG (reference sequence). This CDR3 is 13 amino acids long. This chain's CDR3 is CAWGRDSNTEAFF. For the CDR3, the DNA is TGTGCCTGGGGGCGTGACAGCAACACTGAAGCTTTCTTT.

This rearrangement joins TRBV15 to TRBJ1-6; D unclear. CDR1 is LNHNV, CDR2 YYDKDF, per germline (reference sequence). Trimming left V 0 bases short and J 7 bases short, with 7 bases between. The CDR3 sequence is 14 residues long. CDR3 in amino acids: CATSREHSNSPLHF. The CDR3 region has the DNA TGTGCCACCAGCAGAGAACATTCCAATTCACCCCTCCACTTT.